Listed here are 26 T cell receptor beta chains from one sample, sequenced in a study of beta chain features in type 1 diabetes. The study's findings and limits: All four CD4+ subsets from Type 1 diabetes patients carried moderately but significantly shorter TCRB CDR3s.

For these receptors, no antigen is known. cDNA synthesis used the whole RNA isolate, giving expressed TCRB sequences. TCRdb keeps only in-frame clones here, not all; method: immunoSEQ multiplex PCR. The data contain about 15,000 clones, 60% to 80% of them singletons. The sequencing sample was made of stem cell memory CD4+ T cells from blood. These receptors all come from a woman between 18 and 30 years old with type 1 diabetes.

The chain carries TRBV2 and TRBJ1-5; tentative D call: TRBD1 (6 bases). This CDR3 comprises 14 residues. Germline CDR1 is SNHLY and CDR2 is FYNNEI. V lost 2 bases and J lost 3, with 8 bases in between. The CDR3 sequence: CASSEQGPNQPQHF. The CDR3 DNA is TGTGCCAGCAGTGAACAGGGGCCCAATCAGCCCCAGCATTTT. Together with reference TRBV2 and TRBJ1-5, the CDR3 gives the full variable domain: EPEVTQTPSHQVTQMGQEVILRCVPISNHLYFYWYRQILGQKVEFLVSFYNNEISEKSEIFDDQFSVERPDGSNFTLKIRSTKLEDSAMYFCASSEQGPNQPQHFGDGTRLSIL.

The V call is TRBV21-1, the J call TRBJ2-3; the table assigns TRBD2, which was not confirmed against the DNA. TRBV21-1 represents a pseudogene. CDR3 size: 18 residues. CDR3 residues: CASSKTPIMAGDTDTQYF. The CDR3 DNA reads as TGTGCCAGCAGCAAAACCCCCATAATGGCGGGAGACACAGATACGCAGTATTTT.

In nucleotides, the CDR3 is TGTGCCAGCAGTGACTTCTACGGGGAGCTGTTTTTT. It specifies CASSDFYGELFF. This sequence joins TRBV2 and TRBJ2-2; D not resolved. CDR3 length equals 12 residues. Between the trimmed V and J ends, which lost 3 bases and 7 bases, there was a span of 6 bases. CDR1 SNHLY and CDR2 FYNNEI come from the germline V gene.

This clone came up a few times. The chain is built from TRBV7-9 and TRBJ2-4; D is undetermined. The CDR3 has 16 amino acids. CDR1 is SEHNR, CDR2 FQNEAQ, per germline (reference sequence). V shed 5 bases and J shed 0 bases, with 14 bases lying between them. Written as DNA, the CDR3 is TGTGCCAGCAGCAACTTGTTCCCCGTAGCCAAAAACATTCAGTACTTC. Its protein product is CASSNLFPVAKNIQYF.

The gene calls are TRBV7-9 and TRBJ2-3; TRBD1 might be the D (7 bases). V was shortened by 1 base and J by 0 bases, with 20 bases between the two germline ends. This CDR3 is 19 amino acids long. The germline V gene has CDR1 SEHNR and CDR2 FQNEAQ (reference sequence). The CDR3 sequence: CASSLGGTELRPSTDTQYF. The CDR3, as DNA: TGTGCCAGCAGCTTAGGCGGGACAGAGCTTCGACCGAGCACAGATACGCAGTATTTT. Variable domain in full (rest from reference TRBV7-9 and TRBJ2-3): DTGVSQNPRHKITKRGQNVTFRCDPISEHNRLYWYRQTLGQGPEFLTYFQNEAQLEKSRLLSDRFSAERPKGSFSTLEIQRTEQGDSAMYLCASSLGGTELRPSTDTQYFGPGTRLTVL.

A few counts support this clone. CDR3 sequence reads: CASSLGLAGEQFF. CDR3 in DNA: TGCGCCAGCAGCTTGGGACTAGCTGGTGAGCAGTTCTTC. This chain joins TRBV5-1 and TRBJ2-1, with 7 bases matching TRBD2. The V gene's germline CDR1 is SGHRS and CDR2 YFSETQ. Trimming at V came to 0 bases and at J to 9 bases, leaving 3 bases not matched to a gene. The CDR3 covers 13 residues.

This rearrangement joins TRBV4-3 to TRBJ2-3; possibly TRBD1 for D (6 bases). CDR1 and CDR2 (germline): LGHNA, YSLEER. V gave up 0 bases and J gave up 5 bases, with 12 bases separating them. CDR3 length: 15 residues. The CDR3 region has the DNA TGCGCCAGCAGCCAAGATATCCTAGGGGGAGATACGCAGTATTTT. It yields the protein CASSQDILGGDTQYF.

This clone was counted a few times. The chain recombines TRBV5-1 with TRBJ1-6, with D possibly matching TRBD1 (5 bases). The CDR3 contains 17 residues. The V and J ends lost 1 base and 5 bases respectively, with 16 bases between them. Germline CDR1 and CDR2: SGHRS and YFSETQ. The CDR3 region is CASSLNVGGSNNSPLHF. CDR3 coding DNA: TGCGCCAGCAGCTTGAACGTCGGGGGGTCTAATAATTCACCCCTCCACTTT.

This clone was observed a handful of times. This chain joins TRBV18 and TRBJ2-4, with TRBD1 as a possible D gene (6 bases). Germline V gives CDR1 KGHSH, CDR2 LQKENI. Trimming cost V 6 bases and J 1 base, with 19 bases left between them. The CDR3 sequence is 17 residues long. The CDR3 reads CASSRLQGLGAKNIQYF. The CDR3, as DNA: TGTGCCAGCTCTCGACTTCAGGGGCTCGGGGCCAAAAACATTCAGTACTTC.

Note on this clone: At one end the junction does not follow the germline gene, possibly because of a read error. The chain combines TRBV19 with TRBJ1-5; possible D gene TRBD1, 6 bases. The length of the CDR3 is 16 residues. The germline CDR1 and CDR2 sequences are LNHDA and SQIVND (reference sequence). CDR3 sequence (DNA): TGTGCCAGTAGTACAAAACAGGGTTGGGGCAATCAGCCTCAGCATTTT. Encoded protein: CASSTKQGWGNQPQHF.

This chain links TRBV12-5 with TRBJ2-1, with unresolved D. The germline V gene encodes CDR1 LGHNT and CDR2 FRNRAP. V lost 1 base and J lost 14, with 9 bases in between. This CDR3 is 11 amino acids long. CDR3 sequence reads: CASGLEAPKFF. In nucleotides, the CDR3 is TGTGCTAGTGGTTTGGAAGCGCCGAAGTTCTTC.

This chain uses TRBV7-2 with TRBJ1-2, with 8 positions matching TRBD1. CDR1 and CDR2 (germline): SGHTA, FQGNSA. The CDR3 is 17 amino acids. With 5 bases clipped from V and 3 bases from J, the junction kept 14 bases outside the gene matches. The CDR3, as DNA: TGTGCCAGCAGCCCCGAGGCAGGGGGCCGGGGACACTATGGCTACACCTTC. As protein: CASSPEAGGRGHYGYTF.

The rearrangement joins TRBV5-1 to TRBJ2-1; D might be TRBD2 (6 bases). The CDR3 has 13 residues. V was pared by 0 bases and J by 9 bases, with 10 bases between. CDR1 is SGHRS and CDR2 is YFSETQ in the germline V gene. The DNA of the CDR3 is TGCGCCAGCAGCTTGGTGGGGGGTACTGAGCAGTTCTTC. This sequence encodes CASSLVGGTEQFF.

This clone was recorded a few times. The chain has TRBV19 and TRBJ2-7; TRBD1 matches 8 bases. The CDR3 spans 15 residues. V dropped 5 bases and J dropped 6; count of bases not matched to a gene: 12. CDR1 and CDR2 from the germline V gene are LNHDA and SQIVND (reference sequence). The CDR3 DNA sequence: TGTGCCAGTAGTGCCAGGACAGGGACGTTGGGCGAGCAGTACTTC. Amino acid sequence: CASSARTGTLGEQYF.

This sequence joins TRBV6-5 and TRBJ2-3; the D gene is possibly TRBD2 (6 bases). The CDR3 totals 14 residues. V was pared by 6 bases and J by 13 bases, with 23 bases between. The germline V gene has CDR1 MNHEY and CDR2 SVGAGI. The CDR3 reads CASRWTTISGLEYF. CDR3 nucleotides: TGTGCCAGCAGATGGACTACAATTTCGGGTTTGGAGTATTTT.

This rearrangement joins TRBV14 to TRBJ2-1; 10 positions agree with TRBD2. Trimming cost V 2 bases and J 4 bases; bases outside gene matches: 2. The CDR3 covers 15 residues. Looked up from germline, CDR1 is SGHDN and CDR2 is FVKESK. CDR3 nucleotides: TGTGCCAGCAGCCAAAGCGGGGGGGGGTACAATGAGCAGTTCTTC. Translating gives CASSQSGGGYNEQFF.

V usage is TRBV6-5 and J usage is TRBJ1-2; a possible D gene is TRBD1 (6 bases). CDR3 length equals 13 residues. Between the trimmed V and J ends, which lost 4 bases and 5 bases, there was a span of 11 bases. Looked up from germline, CDR1 is MNHEY and CDR2 is SVGAGI. The CDR3 here is CASSSDSLYGYTF. The DNA of the CDR3 is TGTGCCAGCAGTTCGGACAGTTTATATGGCTACACCTTC.

The chain carries TRBV27 and TRBJ2-7; 11 positions match TRBD2. There are 15 residues in the CDR3. CDR1 MNHEY and CDR2 SMNVEV come from the germline V gene (reference sequence). After removal of 2 bases from V and 4 bases from J, the junction contained 4 bases not matched to a gene. The CDR3 DNA sequence: TGTGCCAGCAGTTTACTAGCGGGAGGTATTTACGAGCAGTACTTC. Residues: CASSLLAGGIYEQYF.

The CDR3 is CASRGLNSPLHF. For the CDR3, the DNA is TGTGCCAGCAGGGGGCTTAATTCACCCCTCCACTTT. The rearrangement links TRBV14 to TRBJ1-6; the D gene is possibly TRBD1 (5 bases). V lost 6 bases and J lost 6, with 6 bases in between. The CDR3 extends over 12 amino acids. Germline lookup yields CDR1 SGHDN and CDR2 FVKESK.

The chain is built from TRBV2 and TRBJ2-1; no definite D call. The V gene lost 8 bases and the J gene lost 9 bases, with 17 bases spanning the gap. The CDR3 loop spans 13 amino acids. CDR1 and CDR2 (germline): SNHLY, FYNNEI. DNA for the CDR3: TGTGCCAGCGGTCTGGGCGCCACCGGTGAGCAGTTCTTC. Translated, it gives CASGLGATGEQFF.

The CDR3 spells CASSSRGLLNTEAFF. CDR3 bases: TGTGCCAGCAGCTCAAGAGGACTCCTGAACACTGAAGCTTTCTTT. The V and J genes are TRBV5-6 and TRBJ1-1; D unresolved. The germline V and J ends were trimmed by 3 bases and 0 bases, with 12 bases remaining between them. This CDR3 comprises 15 residues. Germline V lookup: CDR1 SGHDT, CDR2 YYEEEE.

The chain combines TRBV6-5 with TRBJ2-5, with D tentatively TRBD1 (5 bases). From germline, CDR1 is MNHEY and CDR2 SVGAGI. V was cut by 1 base and J by 2 bases, with 11 bases left in between. This CDR3 has 15 amino acids. This CDR3 reads CASSYLSTVQETQYF. The CDR3 DNA follows: TGTGCCAGCAGTTACTTATCGACAGTACAAGAGACCCAGTACTTC.

This clone occurred a few times. The rearrangement uses TRBV18 and TRBJ2-5, with D possibly matching TRBD1 (6 bases). Trimming left V 4 bases short and J 4 bases short, with 10 bases between. CDR1 is KGHSH, CDR2 LQKENI, per germline. The CDR3 sequence is 13 residues long. The CDR3 region has the DNA TGTGCCAGCTCACTACCAGGGGCAGAGACCCAGTACTTC. Translating it yields CASSLPGAETQYF. The full variable domain, completed using reference TRBV18 and TRBJ2-5, is NAGVMQNPRHLVRRRGQEARLRCSPMKGHSHVYWYRQLPEEGLKFMVYLQKENIIDESGMPKERFSAEFPKEGPSILRIQQVVRGDSAAYFCASSLPGAETQYFGPGTRLLVL.

The table lists this clone with a few counts. The chain combines TRBV7-2 with TRBJ2-2; D is undetermined. CDR1 is SGHTA and CDR2 is FQGNSA in the germline V gene. Between the trimmed V and J ends, which lost 6 bases and 6 bases, there was a span of 11 bases. The CDR3 has 13 residues. In nucleotides, the CDR3 is TGTGCCAGCAGATTTTCTTATCCCGGGGAGCTGTTTTTT. This encodes CASRFSYPGELFF.

The chain carries TRBV5-1 and TRBJ2-3; D is perhaps TRBD1 (5 bases). CDR1 is SGHRS, CDR2 YFSETQ, per germline. The CDR3 contains 14 residues. V was cut by 3 bases and J by 2 bases, with 10 bases left in between. The CDR3 here is CASSSRVNTDTQYF. The CDR3 nucleotides read TGCGCCAGCAGCTCCAGGGTAAACACAGATACGCAGTATTTT.

The chain has TRBV5-1 and TRBJ2-1; weak D call: TRBD1 (6 bases). Germline-derived CDR1 and CDR2 are SGHRS and YFSETQ. V dropped 6 bases and J dropped 10 bases, with 20 bases sitting between them. The CDR3 has 14 amino acids. This chain's CDR3 is CASNNRTGTREQFF. In DNA, the CDR3 is TGCGCCAGCAACAATAGAACAGGGACCAGGGAGCAGTTCTTC.